The source of this TCR beta chain is a study of breast tumors, draining lymph nodes, adjacent tissues. Findings and limits, study-wide: Most tumor T cells seemingly derive from lymph node, then expand in tumor. Tumor and nontumor repertoires were significantly more similar in luminal-like than in basal-like breast cancer. Tumors had less TCR diversity than lymph nodes, more than nontumor tissue.

For this clonotype: Its matching antigen is unknown. The junction departs from the called germline gene at one end, perhaps through a read error.

TCRdb redid the calling of the multiplex PCR reads with MiXCR, one entry per CDR3 protein. The data contain 150,000 or so distinct CDR3 sequences, approximately 33% of them seen just once; the ten biggest clones take up roughly 3.8%. Germline V CDR1 and CDR2: LNHDA, SQIVND (reference sequence). This CDR3 region has 15 residues. Axillary draining lymph nodes of breast cancer patients supplied the node samples. Material: axillary lymph node tissue. This rearrangement joins TRBV19 to TRBJ1-2, with D possibly matching TRBD1 (6 bases). The sequence came from a female donor with breast cancer. Some clones in this sample may be carry-over from other donors' samples. CDR3 residues: CASSYPGAVTYGYAF. The DNA for the CDR3 is TGTGCCAGTAGTTACCCAGGGGCCGTTACTTATGGCTACGCCTTC.